The 12 T cell receptor beta chains reported below all come from one sample, sequenced in a study of molecular identifiers for immune sequencing clone quantification. TCRdb itself ran the PCR reads through MiXCR, one entry per CDR3 protein. The profile shows fewer than 100,000 distinct CDR3 sequences, 21% of them singletons. The sample taken for sequencing was naive CD8+ T cells from blood, with Jurkat cell RNA spiked in. As for subset: FACS-sorted CD8+CD4-CCR7+CD45RA+ naive T cells. The receptors come from a human donor in good health. Some libraries in this study had Jurkat cell RNA spiked in.

This clonotype has a count of ten or more. The chain employs TRBV24-1 and TRBJ2-2, with 13 nucleotides matching TRBD2. Germline CDR1 KGHDR, CDR2 SFDVKD. The CDR3 totals 18 residues. The ends lost 3 bases at V and 1 base at J; junction bases unmatched: 4. As DNA, the CDR3 is TGTGCCACCAGTGATGGACTAGCGGGGGCGCTGAACACCGGGGAGCTGTTTTTT. Its protein is CATSDGLAGALNTGELFF.

This clonotype was observed at least ten times. This chain uses TRBV19 with TRBJ2-3, with TRBD1 matching over 9 bases. The CDR3 extends over 17 amino acids. J gave up 4 bases and V 5 bases, and 13 bases lay outside the gene matches. From germline, CDR1 is LNHDA and CDR2 SQIVND (reference sequence). CDR3 sequence: CASSASTGGPAADTQYF. As DNA, the CDR3 is TGTGCCAGTAGTGCCAGCACAGGGGGCCCCGCGGCAGATACGCAGTATTTT.

This chain joins TRBV27 and TRBJ2-7; a weak D match, TRBD2 (5 bases). CDR1 and CDR2 from the germline V gene are MNHEY and SMNVEV (reference sequence). This CDR3 comprises 13 residues. Trimming left V 4 bases short and J 0 bases short, with 7 bases between. CDR3 loop: CASSSSPSYEQYF. The CDR3 nucleotides read TGTGCCAGCAGTTCTAGCCCCTCCTACGAGCAGTACTTC.

The CDR3 region is CASSFQGSYEQYF. DNA of the CDR3: TGTGCCAGCAGCTTCCAAGGCTCCTACGAGCAGTACTTC. The chain has TRBV7-9 and TRBJ2-7; D unclear. The CDR3 is 13 residues long. V lost 3 bases and J lost 0, with 6 bases in between. Germline V gene lookup returns CDR1 SEHNR and CDR2 FQNEAQ (reference sequence).

This clonotype appeared many times. The genes are TRBV7-6 and TRBJ2-3, with 10 bases fitting TRBD2. CDR1 SGHVS and CDR2 FNYEAQ come from the germline V gene. Unmatched junction bases numbered 8, after V lost 4 bases and J lost 4 bases. CDR3 length: 16 amino acids. The CDR3 region has the DNA TGTGCCAGCAGCTCAACTAAAGCGGGAGGGCCAGATACGCAGTATTTT. It encodes CASSSTKAGGPDTQYF.

The chain couples TRBV6-5 to TRBJ2-2, with TRBD1 matching 9 bases. Trimming removed 10 bases from V and 1 base from J; junction bases left unmatched: 1. Germline CDR1 and CDR2: MNHEY and SVGAGI. CDR3 length: 13 residues. The CDR3 nucleotides read TGTGCCACGGGACAGGGGAACACCGGGGAGCTGTTTTTT. Translated: CATGQGNTGELFF.

This clonotype was picked up many times. The chain combines TRBV4-1 with TRBJ2-7; TRBD1 matches 10 bases. The CDR3 extends over 15 amino acids. CDR1 MGHRA and CDR2 YSYEKL come from the germline V gene. V trimming: 4 bases; J trimming: 6 bases; junction bases outside the gene matches: 9. The CDR3 reads CASSPRQGARLEQYF. The DNA of the CDR3 is TGCGCCAGCAGCCCTAGACAGGGGGCGCGGCTCGAGCAGTACTTC.

This clonotype showed up many times. The chain carries TRBV12-3 or TRBV12-4 and TRBJ2-3, with D possibly being TRBD1 (7 bases). This CDR3 spans 16 amino acids. The ends were cut back, 2 bases at V and 2 bases at J, with 14 bases in the middle. The CDR3 reads CASSLLEGAFTDTQYF. The DNA for the CDR3 is TGTGCCAGCAGTTTACTGGAGGGGGCCTTCACAGATACGCAGTATTTT.

This clonotype was detected a few times. This chain joins TRBV6-2 or TRBV6-3 and TRBJ2-1; D is possibly TRBD2 (6 bases). The germline V and J ends were trimmed by 2 bases and 0 bases, with 14 bases remaining between them. CDR3 length equals 17 residues. Germline values: CDR1 MNHEY, CDR2 SVGEGT. CDR3 region: CASSYDGSLISYNEQFF. The CDR3 bases are TGTGCCAGCAGTTACGACGGGAGTCTCATCTCCTACAATGAGCAGTTCTTC.

The CDR3, as DNA: TGTGCCAGTCGGAACATGGGGGAGACCCAGTACTTC. Translating gives CASRNMGETQYF. V usage is TRBV6-1 and J usage is TRBJ2-5; D call uncertain. CDR1 MNHNS and CDR2 SASEGT come from the germline V gene. Trimming stripped 9 bases from V and 5 bases from J, with 13 bases between. The CDR3 totals 12 residues.

Regarding this clonotype: The CDR3 does not end in the conserved phenylalanine or tryptophan, so this is likely a read error. The rearrangement uses TRBV9 and TRBJ2-7; maybe TRBD2 (5 bases). Between the trimmed V and J ends, which lost 0 bases and 1 base, there was a span of 5 bases. Germline V gene data show CDR1 as SGDLS and CDR2 as YYNGEE. This CDR3 comprises 13 residues. The CDR3 spells CASSVAGSYEQYL. As DNA, the CDR3 is TGTGCCAGCAGCGTAGCGGGATCCTACGAGCAGTACCTC.

Only a few counts were recorded for this clonotype. The J gene is TRBJ2-1, the V gene TRBV6-1; D gene uncertain. The CDR3 totals 12 residues. The germline CDR1 and CDR2 sequences are MNHNS and SASEGT. V was trimmed by 3 bases and J by 9 bases, leaving 9 bases between them. The CDR3 DNA follows: TGTGCCAGCAGTGACTTAGTTGGTGAGCAGTTCTTC. Residues: CASSDLVGEQFF.